Sequencing of this T cell receptor (beta chain) was carried out in a study of T cells in Graves' hyperthyroidism and ophthalmopathy. Across the whole study: At the time of initial diagnosis and before any treatment, peripheral blood was collected.

CDR1 is MNHNY, CDR2 SVGAGI, per germline (reference sequence). With 8 bases removed from V and 10 bases from J, the gap between germline ends came to 21 bases. CDR3 length: 14 residues. RNA transcripts were the template for amplifying TCR beta CDR3 regions. A first-round RT-PCR of the TCR CDR3 used the HTBI primer set. TCRdb itself ran the multiplex PCR reads through MiXCR, one entry per CDR3 protein. Among 600,000 to 800,000 distinct CDR3 sequences listed, just over 35% were seen once. Material: blood. The rearrangement links TRBV6-6 to TRBJ1-5; D remains unclear. This clonotype originated in a woman aged 40 to 50 with Graves' hyperthyroidism. CDR3 DNA: TGTGCCAGCGGGAGGTTAGGGCGAATCAGCCCCCAGCATTTT. This gives the protein CASGRLGRISPQHF.